Below are 32 T cell receptor beta chains sequenced from a single sample in a study of monozygotic twins with inflammatory bowel disease. Using the 5' RACE reads, TCRdb records one entry per CDR3 protein without DNA. The sample totals just over 300,000 distinct CDR3 sequences. The specimen was blood. The source is a human donor with ulcerative colitis or Crohn's disease, or a healthy co-twin of an affected twin (not recorded which).

This rearrangement joins TRBV7-6 to TRBJ2-7. This CDR3 is 14 amino acids long. In germline, CDR1 is SGHVS, CDR2 FNYEAQ. CDR3 in amino acids: CASSERGVSYEQYF. The full variable domain, completed using reference TRBV7-6 and TRBJ2-7, is GAGVSQSPRYKVTKRGQDVALRCDPISGHVSLYWYRQALGQGPEFLTYFNYEAQQDKSGLPNDRFSAERPEGSISTLTIQRTEQRDSAMYRCASSERGVSYEQYFGPGTRLTVT.

The genes are TRBV12-3 or TRBV12-4 and TRBJ2-7. The CDR3 has 14 residues. Here the CDR3 reads CASSPTDGTYEQYF.

The V gene is TRBV5-1, the J gene TRBJ2-7. This CDR3 has 14 residues. CDR1 SGHRS and CDR2 YFSETQ come from the germline V gene. This CDR3 is CASSMGTATYEQYF.

The chain combines TRBV27 with TRBJ2-7. This CDR3 spans 12 amino acids. Germline V CDR1 and CDR2: MNHEY, SMNVEV (reference sequence). This chain's CDR3 is CASSMGLTKQYF.

V is TRBV5-1 and J is TRBJ2-7; the TRBD1 assignment by TCRdb is unverifiable without DNA. CDR1 and CDR2 (germline): SGHRS, YFSETQ. CDR3 length: 13 amino acids. The CDR3 protein is CASSTTGAHEQYF.

This chain links TRBV7-2 with TRBJ2-1; the TCRdb D gene call, TRBD1, has no DNA to confirm it. CDR3 length: 15 residues. Looked up from germline, CDR1 is SGHTA and CDR2 is FQGNSA. CDR3 sequence: CASSFRGRSYNEQFF.

This sequence joins TRBV14 and TRBJ2-5. Germline CDR1 is SGHDN and CDR2 is FVKESK. The CDR3 runs 14 residues. The CDR3 region is CASSQERVQETQYF.

The rearrangement joins TRBV12-3 or TRBV12-4 to TRBJ2-5; TCRdb designates TRBD1, a call that cannot be tested without DNA. The CDR3 sequence is 16 residues long. This CDR3 reads CASSKSGQGAGETQYF.

The chain employs TRBV5-1 and TRBJ2-2; without DNA, the TCRdb call of TRBD1 cannot be checked. This CDR3 has 15 amino acids. Germline assignment: CDR1 SGHRS and CDR2 YFSETQ. The CDR3 protein is CASTTRVPVAGELFF.

The gene calls are TRBV7-8 and TRBJ2-7; the D call of TRBD1 rests on TCRdb alone, since no DNA is present to check it. Germline V gene sequence: CDR1 SGHVS, CDR2 FQNEAQ. CDR3 length: 15 amino acids. This CDR3 reads CASSLEPPGSYEQYF.

V usage is TRBV7-9 and J usage is TRBJ2-7; TCRdb's assignment of TRBD2 cannot be checked, as there is no DNA. Germline V gene data show CDR1 as SEHNR and CDR2 as FQNEAQ (reference sequence). The CDR3 totals 15 residues. The CDR3 here is CASSLVVAGIYEQYF.

J is TRBJ2-1 and V is TRBV27; no DNA is available, so the TRBD1 call from TCRdb remains unchecked. The CDR3 runs 14 residues. CDR1 and CDR2 from the germline V gene are MNHEY and SMNVEV (reference sequence). The CDR3 here is CASSFLRTDNEQFF.

The CDR3 sequence: CASSLTGTDPSPLHF. The gene calls are TRBV4-3 and TRBJ1-6; checking the TCRdb D call of TRBD1 is not possible without DNA. The CDR3 totals 15 residues. Germline lookup yields CDR1 LGHNA and CDR2 YSLEER.

The chain employs TRBV24-1 and TRBJ2-1; the D gene TCRdb calls, TRBD1, cannot be checked with no DNA. Germline V gene sequence: CDR1 KGHDR, CDR2 SFDVKD. This CDR3 comprises 15 residues. CDR3 loop: CATSDSLGVSGEQFF.

The chain joins TRBV14 to TRBJ2-1; TCRdb reports TRBD1, a call that lacks DNA to check it against. Germline loops: CDR1 SGHDN, CDR2 FVKESK. There are 13 residues in the CDR3. CDR3 sequence: CASSQQGYDEQFF. The full variable domain, completed using reference TRBV14 and TRBJ2-1, is EAGVTQFPSHSVIEKGQTVTLRCDPISGHDNLYWYRRVMGKEIKFLLHFVKESKQDESGMPNNRFLAERTGGTYSTLKVQPAELEDSGVYFCASSQQGYDEQFFGPGTRLTVL.

The gene calls are TRBV10-3 and TRBJ2-7. Per germline, CDR1 ENHRY and CDR2 SYGVKD. The CDR3 is 11 amino acids. This CDR3 is CAISELAEQYF.

This rearrangement joins TRBV3-1 to TRBJ1-1. The CDR3 sequence is 12 residues long. Germline loops: CDR1 LGHDT, CDR2 YNNKEL (reference sequence). CDR3 in amino acids: CASSHYTVEAFF.

This rearrangement joins TRBV12-3 or TRBV12-4 to TRBJ2-1; TCRdb reports TRBD2, a call that lacks DNA to check it against. The CDR3 totals 15 residues. The CDR3 sequence: CASSLGLYSYNEQFF.

The V gene is TRBV28, the J gene TRBJ2-1; checking the TCRdb D call of TRBD1 is not possible without DNA. The CDR3 has 15 amino acids. CDR1 is MDHEN and CDR2 is SYDVKM in the germline V gene. CDR3 in amino acids: CASSLTPGGYNEQFF.

This chain connects TRBV7-9 to TRBJ2-5; TCRdb names TRBD2, which stays unverified in the absence of DNA. The CDR3 consists of 15 residues. CDR1 and CDR2 (germline): SEHNR, FQNEAQ (reference sequence). CDR3 protein: CASSIGTGILVTQYF.

The chain carries TRBV6-5 and TRBJ1-6. CDR1 is MNHEY, CDR2 SVGAGI, per germline. This CDR3 contains 12 residues. CDR3 residues: CASSAHNSPLHF.

The V call is TRBV11-2, the J call TRBJ2-7; TCRdb gives TRBD1 as the D gene, but with no DNA this cannot be confirmed. CDR3 length: 16 residues. The germline gives CDR1 SGHAT, CDR2 FQNNGV. The CDR3 loop reads CASSLGGTGASYEQYF.

The rearrangement uses TRBV10-3 and TRBJ2-1. There are 14 residues in the CDR3. Per germline, CDR1 ENHRY and CDR2 SYGVKD. The CDR3 region is CAISRQSSYNEQFF.

The gene calls are TRBV10-3 and TRBJ2-7. CDR3 size: 11 residues. Germline CDR1 ENHRY, CDR2 SYGVKD. The CDR3 sequence: CAISERTEQYF.

The rearrangement joins TRBV7-8 to TRBJ2-2; TCRdb gives TRBD1 as the D gene, but with no DNA this cannot be confirmed. The length of the CDR3 is 14 residues. Germline CDR1 is SGHVS and CDR2 is FQNEAQ. The CDR3 loop is CASSSDRGPGELFF.

This rearrangement joins TRBV6-5 to TRBJ2-5; TCRdb picks TRBD1, but there is no DNA to check that call. The V gene's germline CDR1 is MNHEY and CDR2 SVGAGI. This CDR3 is built from 15 residues. Here the CDR3 reads CASSYSEGRGETQYF.

The genes are TRBV4-3 and TRBJ1-4. The CDR3 runs to 15 residues. Germline CDR1 is LGHNA and CDR2 is YSLEER. This CDR3 is CASSQGGTDNEKLFF.

The CDR3 loop reads CASSLGSISSYEQYF. The V gene is TRBV11-2, the J gene TRBJ2-7. Germline-derived CDR1 and CDR2 are SGHAT and FQNNGV. The CDR3 covers 15 residues.

The CDR3 loop is CASSWGQGDSPYEQYF. This sequence joins TRBV7-9 and TRBJ2-7; TCRdb reports TRBD1, a call that lacks DNA to check it against. The CDR3 spans 16 residues. Germline V lookup: CDR1 SEHNR, CDR2 FQNEAQ (reference sequence).

This chain's CDR3 is CASSSVAGVGSYNEQFF. J is TRBJ2-1 and V is TRBV11-3; no DNA is available, so the TRBD2 call from TCRdb remains unchecked. The CDR3 loop spans 17 amino acids. From germline, CDR1 is SGHNT and CDR2 YENEEA.

This chain's CDR3 is CASSLDAGQTEQFF. The rearrangement joins TRBV5-4 to TRBJ2-1; TCRdb lists TRBD1, though no DNA is available to test this call. CDR1 and CDR2 from the germline V gene are SGHNT and YYREEE (reference sequence). The CDR3 totals 14 residues.

The V gene is TRBV5-4, the J gene TRBJ2-3; TCRdb's D call, TRBD2, is unchecked because there is no DNA. Germline V lookup: CDR1 SGHNT, CDR2 YYREEE (reference sequence). The CDR3 totals 17 residues. CDR3 amino acids: CASSSNGLAGTTDTQYF. The whole variable domain, filled in from reference TRBV5-4 and TRBJ2-3, reads ETGVTQSPTHLIKTRGQQVTLRCSSQSGHNTVSWYQQALGQGPQFIFQYYREEENGRGNFPPRFSGLQFPNYSSELNVNALELDDSALYLCASSSNGLAGTTDTQYFGPGTRLTVL.